Described below is a single T cell receptor beta chain sequence and its context. This sample was taken from a study of blood T cell repertoires in COVID-19. Study overall: Specimens from acute and convalescent COVID-19 originated in the United States, Italy and Spain. PBMCs, B-cell-depleted T cells, or T cells provided the cDNA or gDNA that made up the material.

In the authors' workflow: How many nucleated cells were present was estimated from reference gene primer amplification. Repertoires were generated with immunoSEQ multiplex PCR, while TCRdb's copy carries only in-frame clones and drops some. V and J calls and clone size are those listed in that table; D and trimming were worked out from the DNA. The table records about 240,000 clones, about 90% of them present only once. This receptor was identified in a man between 60 and 75 years old with acute or convalescent COVID-19. Sequenced: peripheral blood.

The CDR3 spells CASSLDLAGGSEQFF. The CDR3 DNA follows: TGCGCCAGCAGCTTGGATCTAGCGGGAGGGTCTGAGCAGTTCTTC. V gene TRBV5-1 combines with J gene TRBJ2-1, with 12 bases that match TRBD2. CDR1 SGHRS and CDR2 YFSETQ come from the germline V gene. V shed 0 bases, J shed 9 bases, and the junction held 4 bases outside the gene matches. The CDR3 has 15 residues.